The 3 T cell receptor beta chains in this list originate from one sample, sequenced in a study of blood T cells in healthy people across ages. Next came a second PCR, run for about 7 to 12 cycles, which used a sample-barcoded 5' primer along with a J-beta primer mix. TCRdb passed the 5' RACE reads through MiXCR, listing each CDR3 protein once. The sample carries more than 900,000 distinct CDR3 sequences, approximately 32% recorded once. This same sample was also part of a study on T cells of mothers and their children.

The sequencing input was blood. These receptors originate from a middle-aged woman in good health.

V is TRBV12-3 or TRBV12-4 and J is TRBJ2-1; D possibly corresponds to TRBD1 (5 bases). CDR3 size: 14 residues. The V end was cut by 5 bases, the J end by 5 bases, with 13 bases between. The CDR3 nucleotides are TGTGCCAGCAGTCCCCCGGTAGGGGACAATGAGCAGTTCTTC. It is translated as CASSPPVGDNEQFF.

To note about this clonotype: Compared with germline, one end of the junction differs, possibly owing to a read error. CDR3 nucleotide sequence: TGCAGTGTACCAATCCCCGGACTGAACTCCTACGGGCAGTACTTC. Translation: CSVPIPGLNSYGQYF. The chain combines TRBV20-1 with TRBJ2-7; D may be TRBD2 (5 bases). The CDR3 totals 15 residues. Germline V gene sequence: CDR1 DFQATT, CDR2 SNEGSKA (reference sequence).

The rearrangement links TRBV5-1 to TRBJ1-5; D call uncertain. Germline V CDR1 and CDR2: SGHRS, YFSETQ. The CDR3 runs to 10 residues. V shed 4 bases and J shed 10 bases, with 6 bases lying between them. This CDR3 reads CASSPGPQHF. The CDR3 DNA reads TGCGCCAGCAGCCCGGGCCCCCAGCATTTT.